There are a few counts of the clone carrying this T cell receptor beta chain. Its antigen is unknown. TCRdb re-called the reads through MiXCR, storing one row per CDR3 protein. The table has around 230,000 distinct CDR3 sequences, around two fifths seen once. This specimen comes from a study of T cell repertoires in cytomegalovirus infection. Whole-study context: Carrying CMV and the relevant HLA type showed in public TCR beta signatures. Regarding the study as a whole: Pooled public TCR beta family frequency picked out CMV carriers with the relevant HLA.

The V gene's germline CDR1 is SGHVS and CDR2 FNYEAQ. Trimming shortened V by 4 bases and J by 9 bases, and 15 bases separated the two germline ends. This CDR3 contains 14 residues. The chain is built from TRBV7-6 and TRBJ1-4; possible D gene TRBD1, 6 bases. This receptor was taken from a human donor in good health (CMV status not recorded). Some clones in this sample may be carry-over from other donors' samples. The specimen was CD8+ T cells from cultured PBMCs, collected from culture after CMV antigen stimulation. The CDR3 loop is CASSSGPTGQKLFF. The CDR3 nucleotides read TGTGCCAGCAGCTCTGGGCCGACAGGTCAAAAACTGTTTTTT.